This T cell receptor (beta chain) is drawn from a study of Ad26.COV2.S vaccination and SARS-CoV-2 variants. Notes on the study in general: It was reported that spike-specific CD8+ and CD4+ T cell responses were substantially broad after vaccination. Spike-specific TCR breadth ran higher among vaccine recipients than placebo recipients. The TCR breadth and depth analyses may have produced an underestimate of total T cell responses.

Repertoires were generated with immunoSEQ multiplex PCR, while TCRdb's copy carries only in-frame clones and drops some. The repertoire includes about 350,000 clones, 75% to 90% of them detected once, and around 10% sits in the top ten. V shed 2 bases and J shed 1 base, with 1 base lying between them. This CDR3 is built from 13 residues. Germline V gene sequence: CDR1 KGHDR, CDR2 SFDVKD. Treatment specified: over 15 received Ad26.COV2.S at low or high dose, single or two shots; about 5 received placebo; per-sample allocation not given. The samples date from day 63 after the first vaccine or placebo injection. In the vaccine, an Ad26 vector expressed the SARS-CoV-2 spike of the Wuhan strain. Turning to this clone: As yet, its antigen is unknown.

The chain combines TRBV24-1 with TRBJ2-2; D is unclear. The specimen comprised peripheral blood, sampled in a trial of Ad26.COV2.S vaccine versus placebo. The receptor was isolated from a person aged 18-60 years who received the Ad26.COV2.S COVID-19 vaccine or a placebo. Written as DNA, the CDR3 is TGTGCCACCAGTGATTGGAACACCGGGGAGCTGTTTTTT. Translation gives CATSDWNTGELFF.